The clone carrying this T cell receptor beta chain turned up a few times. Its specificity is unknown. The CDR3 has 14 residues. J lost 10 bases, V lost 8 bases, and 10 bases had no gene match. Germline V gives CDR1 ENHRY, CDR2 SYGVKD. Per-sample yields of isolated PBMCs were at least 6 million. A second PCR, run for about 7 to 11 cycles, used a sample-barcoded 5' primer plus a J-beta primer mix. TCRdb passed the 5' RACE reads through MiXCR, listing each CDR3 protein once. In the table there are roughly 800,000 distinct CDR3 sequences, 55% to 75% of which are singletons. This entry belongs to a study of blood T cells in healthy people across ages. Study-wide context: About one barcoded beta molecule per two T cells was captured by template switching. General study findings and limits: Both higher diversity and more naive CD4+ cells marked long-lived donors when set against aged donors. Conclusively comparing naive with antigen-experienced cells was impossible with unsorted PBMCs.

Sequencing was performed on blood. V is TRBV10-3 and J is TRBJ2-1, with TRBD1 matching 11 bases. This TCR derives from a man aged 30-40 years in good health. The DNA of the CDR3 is TGTGCCATCGGTTGGACAGGGGGCCTTGGGGAGCAGTTCTTC. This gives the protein CAIGWTGGLGEQFF.